The 15 T cell receptor beta chains below all came from one sample that was sequenced in a study of cytomegalovirus exposure and HLA in healthy donors. Sequencing used immunoSEQ multiplex PCR; TCRdb keeps in-frame clones, though not all of them. This table holds 220,000 or so clones, less than 85% found once. Specimen: PBMCs. The receptors shown here come from a woman aged 18-35 years in good health and CMV-seronegative.

This sequence joins TRBV7-3 and TRBJ2-1, with unresolved D. Germline V CDR1 and CDR2: SGHTA, FQGTGA. The CDR3 length is 13 residues. Trimming took off 4 bases at V and 8 bases at J, with 12 bases between the two ends. CDR3 DNA sequence: TGTGCCAGCAGCTACTTGGGTTCGGATGAGCAGTTCTTC. It specifies CASSYLGSDEQFF.

This chain links TRBV2 with TRBJ2-1; 7 positions agree with TRBD2. Germline values: CDR1 SNHLY, CDR2 FYNNEI. The CDR3 is 15 amino acids. V was clipped by 6 bases and J by 6 bases; unmatched bases: 11. The CDR3: CASRAGVGYGNEQFF. Written as DNA, the CDR3 is TGTGCCAGCAGGGCGGGGGTCGGGTATGGCAATGAGCAGTTCTTC.

V gene TRBV5-1 combines with J gene TRBJ1-1; no clear D. In germline, CDR1 is SGHRS, CDR2 YFSETQ. Trimming left V 5 bases short and J 2 bases short, with 16 bases between. The CDR3 length is 15 residues. DNA for the CDR3: TGCGCCAGCAGGCAAGACCCGGGAGATAACACTGAAGCTTTCTTT. The encoded protein is CASRQDPGDNTEAFF. Together with reference TRBV5-1 and TRBJ1-1, the CDR3 gives the full variable domain: KAGVTQTPRYLIKTRGQQVTLSCSPISGHRSVSWYQQTPGQGLQFLFEYFSETQRNKGNFPGRFSGRQFSNSRSEMNVSTLELGDSALYLCASRQDPGDNTEAFFGQGTRLTVV.

The chain combines TRBV6-1 with TRBJ1-2; a weak D match, TRBD1 (5 bases). V dropped 7 bases and J dropped 8 bases, with 17 bases sitting between them. CDR1 and CDR2 (germline): MNHNS, SASEGT. The CDR3 contains 13 residues. CDR3: CASTDGTFWGYTF. DNA for the CDR3: TGTGCCAGCACCGACGGGACTTTTTGGGGCTACACCTTC.

The chain recombines TRBV19 with TRBJ2-3; D might be TRBD2 (6 bases). Germline V gene sequence: CDR1 LNHDA, CDR2 SQIVND (reference sequence). CDR3 length equals 15 residues. Trimming cost V 3 bases and J 2 bases, with 12 bases left between them. The CDR3 DNA reads as TGTGCCAGTAGTATCGGTCTAGCGCTCACAGATACGCAGTATTTT. Protein product: CASSIGLALTDTQYF.

This chain joins TRBV30 and TRBJ1-1; no firm D call. Germline CDR1 reads GTSNPN; CDR2 reads SVGIG (reference sequence). This CDR3 comprises 15 residues. V was shortened by 5 bases and J by 0 bases, with 16 bases between the two germline ends. The CDR3 loop is CAWRRPELMNTEAFF. CDR3 coding DNA: TGTGCCTGGCGCAGACCTGAATTAATGAACACTGAAGCTTTCTTT.

The chain uses TRBV30 and TRBJ2-4, with TRBD1 identical over 8 bases. There are 10 residues in the CDR3. V was clipped by 3 bases and J by 15 bases; unmatched bases: 4. Per germline, CDR1 GTSNPN and CDR2 SVGIG (reference sequence). The CDR3 DNA follows: TGTGCCTGGAGAGGGGACAGGCTGTACTTC. It yields the protein CAWRGDRLYF.

The CDR3 region has the DNA TGTGCCAGCAGTCCCCTAGCGGGAGGGCGGAATGAGCAGTTCTTC. The encoded protein is CASSPLAGGRNEQFF. The rearrangement joins TRBV27 to TRBJ2-1, with TRBD2 matching 12 bases. V lost 5 bases and J lost 7; bases outside the gene matches: 6. Looked up from germline, CDR1 is MNHEY and CDR2 is SMNVEV (reference sequence). The CDR3 extends over 15 amino acids.

This CDR3 is CATSRASSGGLNEQFF. The CDR3 bases are TGTGCCACCAGCAGAGCCTCTAGCGGGGGGCTGAATGAGCAGTTCTTC. J is TRBJ2-1 and V is TRBV15; 11 bases align to TRBD2. Germline-derived CDR1 and CDR2 are LNHNV and YYDKDF (reference sequence). This CDR3 comprises 16 residues. J was trimmed by 7 bases and V by 1 base; bases with no gene match: 6.

J is TRBJ2-1 and V is TRBV6-5, with D possibly matching TRBD2 (6 bases). The CDR3 has 13 amino acids. Trimming stripped 7 bases from V and 7 bases from J, with 14 bases between. CDR1 and CDR2 from the germline V gene are MNHEY and SVGAGI. The CDR3 spells CASTHRSGNEQFF. CDR3 DNA sequence: TGTGCCAGCACCCACCGGAGCGGGAATGAGCAGTTCTTC.

J is TRBJ2-7 and V is TRBV30; TRBD1 matches at 8 bases. The germline V gene has CDR1 GTSNPN and CDR2 SVGIG (reference sequence). The CDR3 has 12 amino acids. The trim removed 4 bases at V and 7 bases at J, leaving 6 bases unmatched. CDR3 in amino acids: CAWNLQGEEQYF. The CDR3 nucleotides read TGTGCCTGGAACCTACAGGGGGAAGAGCAGTACTTC.

This clone occurred a few times. The chain employs TRBV28 and TRBJ1-5; 7 bases match TRBD1. After removal of 7 bases from V and 4 bases from J, the junction contained 1 base not matched to a gene. Germline-derived CDR1 and CDR2 are MDHEN and SYDVKM. The CDR3 loop spans 12 amino acids. CDR3 region: CASTQGNQPQHF. In DNA form, the CDR3 reads TGTGCCAGCACACAGGGGAATCAGCCCCAGCATTTT.

The V call is TRBV28, the J call TRBJ1-3, with TRBD1 identical over 8 bases. The germline CDR1 and CDR2 sequences are MDHEN and SYDVKM. This CDR3 is built from 14 residues. V trimming: 5 bases; J trimming: 4 bases; junction bases outside the gene matches: 4. In nucleotides, the CDR3 is TGTGCCAGCAGTCCACAGGGGGTCGGAAACACCATATATTTT. It encodes CASSPQGVGNTIYF.

This chain uses TRBV6-5 with TRBJ1-1; 8 bases align to TRBD1. This CDR3 region has 13 residues. V was pared by 0 bases and J by 7 bases, with 1 base of the junction left unmatched. Germline loops: CDR1 MNHEY, CDR2 SVGAGI. The CDR3, as DNA: TGTGCCAGCAGTTACTCGACAGGGGTTGAAGCTTTCTTT. Encoded protein: CASSYSTGVEAFF.

J is TRBJ2-7 and V is TRBV13; tentatively, D is TRBD1 (6 bases). V dropped 4 bases and J dropped 1 base, with 14 bases sitting between them. This CDR3 is built from 15 residues. Germline V gives CDR1 PRHDT, CDR2 FYEKMQ (reference sequence). This CDR3 reads CASSSRPRGSYEQYF. DNA for the CDR3: TGTGCCAGCAGCTCTCGACCCAGGGGATCCTACGAGCAGTACTTC.